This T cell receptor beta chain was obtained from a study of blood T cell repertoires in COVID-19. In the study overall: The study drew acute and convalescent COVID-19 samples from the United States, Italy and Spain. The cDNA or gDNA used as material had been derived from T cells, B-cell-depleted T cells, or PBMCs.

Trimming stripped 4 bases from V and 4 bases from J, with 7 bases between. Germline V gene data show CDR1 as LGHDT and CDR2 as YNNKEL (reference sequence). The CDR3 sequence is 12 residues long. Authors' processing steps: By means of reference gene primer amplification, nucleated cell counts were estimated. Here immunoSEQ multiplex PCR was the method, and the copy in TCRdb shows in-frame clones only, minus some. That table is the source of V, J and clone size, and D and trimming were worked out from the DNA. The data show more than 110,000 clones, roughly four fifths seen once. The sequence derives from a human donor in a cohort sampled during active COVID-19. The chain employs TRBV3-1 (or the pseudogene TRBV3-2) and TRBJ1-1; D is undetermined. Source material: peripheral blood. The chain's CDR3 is CASSPSGTEAFF. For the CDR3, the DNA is TGTGCCAGCAGCCCAAGCGGCACTGAAGCTTTCTTT.